This T cell receptor (beta chain) was sequenced in a study of blood T cell repertoires in COVID-19 (dated by TCRdb to the early 2020s). In terms of the full investigation: Collaborator samples came from the United States, Italy and Spain and covered acute and convalescent phases of COVID-19. HLA class I and class II types, where available, came from metadata supplied by the sample provider rather than from assay-based typing. Samples came from the ongoing ImmuneRACE study (first 160 participants) plus 1,254 subjects from 6 global collaborators. The dataset comprised deeply sampled blood TCRbeta repertoires from subjects exposed to, actively infected with, or recovered from COVID-19. A de-identified subject ID, COVID-19 status, age in years and sex were almost always included in the sample metadata. The prospective study material was composed of cDNA or gDNA derived from T cells, B-cell-depleted T cells, or PBMCs. The repertoires were made available in a free public database intended to serve as a resource for research on the immune response to SARS-CoV-2.

V and J lose 4 bases and 4 bases, and a span of 8 bases separates them. Looking up the germline V gene yields CDR1 MGHDK and CDR2 SYGVNS. Spanning cysteine to phenylalanine, the CDR3 consists of 13 amino acids. Solely the CDR3 DNA is kept, with 39 bases framed from the first base. The study at large found these results: How much clinical and demographic metadata was included differed by source and by participant, and the metadata was provided uncurated.

A word on this clone: Its antigen specificity is not known. Base qualities are not recorded, but no much larger clone differs from it by a single base.

TCRbeta CDR3 regions were amplified from genomic DNA by means of the immunoSEQ Assay, a bias-controlled multiplex PCR. Turning to the authors' computational methods: The number of nucleated cells in each sample was estimated from the amplification of reference gene primers within the assay. To quantify the absolute abundance of each unique TCRbeta CDR3 rearrangement, sequence reads were collapsed and filtered. For each sample, productive Simpson clonality was calculated as the square root of Simpson's diversity index over productive rearrangements. Held by TCRdb, this immuneACCESS table contains in-frame sequences only and omits some clones. Under half of the omission traces to an unresolved V gene where checked; the cause of the rest is unknown. V and J calls and clone size are given by that table; D and trimming were obtained from the DNA. The sample profile shows about 200,000 clones; about nine tenths of them were found once. The ten biggest clones cover roughly 4.2% of the sample.

The collaborating institutions used their own protocols to collect whole blood in K2EDTA tubes. For TCRbeta analysis, collaborator samples were shipped as frozen whole blood, as isolated PBMCs, or as DNA extracted from either sample type. This clonotype was obtained from a man aged 45-65 years with acute or convalescent COVID-19. This sequence uses TRBV25-1 and TRBJ1-5; tentative D gene TRBD1, with 6 bases matching. Sequencing was carried out using peripheral blood. The encoded CDR3 is CASSGQGNQPQHF. The nucleotide sequence reads TGTGCCAGCAGTGGGCAGGGGAATCAGCCCCAGCATTTT.